The sample holds many counts of the clone carrying this T cell receptor beta chain. Its antigen is undetermined. Germline values: CDR1 SGHRS, CDR2 YFSETQ. The V gene lost 3 bases and the J gene lost 0 bases, with 18 bases spanning the gap. This CDR3 spans 17 amino acids. All unsorted peripheral T cells were captured because whole blood was used without fractionation. The entry originates in a study of HIV-infected patients and healthy controls. Findings and limits, study-wide: In healthy controls, MAIT alpha CDR3s were common; in HIV+ repertoires, severely depleted.

Alpha and beta constant-region primers primed reverse transcription of 500 to 550 ng RNA. Using multiplexing indices, alpha and beta chain libraries were generated apart by chain-specific third strand synthesis. A short first PCR added P5 and P7 adapter elements and a second index. One entry per CDR3 protein results from TCRdb running MiXCR on the 5' RACE reads. Here the sample spans 18,000 or so distinct CDR3 sequences, about 9.4% being singletons. V gene TRBV5-1 combines with J gene TRBJ1-1; D gene unclear. The sequenced sample was blood. This clonotype was sampled from an adult in good health. The CDR3, as DNA: TGCGCCAGCAGCTCCATGTTCCTACCTGGAATGAACACTGAAGCTTTCTTT. This encodes CASSSMFLPGMNTEAFF.